The rows below give T cell receptor beta chains drawn from one sample of a study of T cell repertoires in cytomegalovirus infection. These receptors have no known antigen. TCRdb analysed the reads with MiXCR anew, one entry per CDR3 protein. The table lists some 920,000 distinct CDR3 sequences, approximately 33% of them singletons. Source: cultured CD8+ T cells from PBMCs, taken from culture after CMV antigen stimulation. The receptors derive from a human donor in good health (CMV status not recorded). Some clones in this sample may be carry-over from other donors' samples. Both conserved end residues are part of each CDR3. Each record gives: CDR3 protein, J gene, V gene.

CASSSNQVRSYEQYF | TRBJ2-7 | TRBV7-9
CASSIPGHHCPPSNQSQHF | TRBJ1-5 | TRBV7-2
CASWEDSYNSPLHF | TRBJ1-6 | TRBV19
CAAPGGVRTDTQYF | TRBJ2-3 | TRBV2
CASSKIGGGRTGEKLFF | TRBJ1-4 | TRBV7-9
CSVEPGPYGYTF | TRBJ1-2 | TRBV29-1
CASSSSVRTSGFSTDTQYF | TRBJ2-3 | TRBV7-6
CAIRPGQGYNSPLHF | TRBJ1-6 | TRBV10-3
CSVGWSGAHNEQFF | TRBJ2-1 | TRBV29-1
CASRPISNNEQFF | TRBJ2-1 | TRBV6-8
CASSLERSRDTQYF | TRBJ2-3 | TRBV7-2
CSARDLEGLGPQHF | TRBJ1-5 | TRBV20-1
CASISSYGYTF | TRBJ1-2 | TRBV7-9
CASRISGGDNEQFF | TRBJ2-1 | TRBV6-1
CASSLFRPGATNEKLFF | TRBJ1-4 | TRBV27
CASSLVQGVTGELFF | TRBJ2-2 | TRBV27
CASSLGTGYETQYF | TRBJ2-5 | TRBV11-1
CAISDPGQGNTEAFF | TRBJ1-1 | TRBV10-3
CASSYYPSGQETQYF | TRBJ2-5 | TRBV6-5
CASSSQGAGENNEQFF | TRBJ2-1 | TRBV28
CASSQEPTSGGSWATDTQYF | TRBJ2-3 | TRBV4-2
CSAPPDPASYNEQFF | TRBJ2-1 | TRBV20-1
CASSLEQGWLLDTEAFF | TRBJ1-1 | TRBV5-1
CSARGSRVKKTEAFF | TRBJ1-1 | TRBV20-1
CASSLGPEIPTDTQYF | TRBJ2-3 | TRBV7-2
CASTVGDPYEQYF | TRBJ2-7 | TRBV12-3/TRBV12-4
CSTWTSDNEQFF | TRBJ2-1 | TRBV29-1
CASSTRGGYTF | TRBJ1-2 | TRBV25-1
CSVEITGSPNEQFF | TRBJ2-1 | TRBV29-1
CASSPTGTGNMQPQHF | TRBJ1-5 | TRBV7-6
CASFGGGGADNEQFF | TRBJ2-1 | TRBV12-3/TRBV12-4
CSARDLGVGYTF | TRBJ1-2 | TRBV20-1
CAISEARDIFSGNTIYF | TRBJ1-3 | TRBV10-3
CASSLENRGFTEAFF | TRBJ1-1 | TRBV12-3/TRBV12-4
CASSLRVAEHSTDTQYF | TRBJ2-3 | TRBV7-6
CASSLVGGRTDTQYF | TRBJ2-3 | TRBV7-6
CASSEQGQRPNYGYTF | TRBJ1-2 | TRBV6-1
CASSSSGHQRNEQFF | TRBJ2-1 | TRBV7-4
CASSRPQGGTDTQYF | TRBJ2-3 | TRBV13
CASSLTRQGKTEAFF | TRBJ1-1 | TRBV7-3
CASSKTGRGSTDTQYF | TRBJ2-3 | TRBV7-2
CASSSNRTGGNYGYTF | TRBJ1-2 | TRBV6-2/TRBV6-3
CSVDETGVSGNTIYF | TRBJ1-3 | TRBV29-1
CASSLWVTQPQHF | TRBJ1-5 | TRBV7-2
CASSYNWGPAFTYSNQPQHF | TRBJ1-5 | TRBV6-2/TRBV6-3
CASSPSDTFDFQETQYF | TRBJ2-5 | TRBV18
CASSLIAGTQETQYF | TRBJ2-5 | TRBV5-1
CSAFPPDSNQPQHF | TRBJ1-5 | TRBV20-1